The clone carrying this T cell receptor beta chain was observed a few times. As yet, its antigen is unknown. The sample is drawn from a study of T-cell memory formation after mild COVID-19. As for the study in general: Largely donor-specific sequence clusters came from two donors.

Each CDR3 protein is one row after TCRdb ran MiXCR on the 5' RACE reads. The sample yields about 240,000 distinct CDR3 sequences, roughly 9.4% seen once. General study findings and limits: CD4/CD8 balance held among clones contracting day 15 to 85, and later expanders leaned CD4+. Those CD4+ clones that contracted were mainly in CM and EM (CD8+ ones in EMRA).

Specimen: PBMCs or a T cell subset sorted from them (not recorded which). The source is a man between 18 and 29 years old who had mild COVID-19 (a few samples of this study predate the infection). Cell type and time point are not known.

The CDR3 loop is CASSLGGQGVFEQFF. As DNA, the CDR3 is TGTGCCAGCAGCTTAGGCGGACAGGGGGTTTTTGAGCAGTTCTTC. This chain links TRBV11-3 with TRBJ2-1, with 10 nucleotides matching TRBD1. V was clipped by 1 base and J by 9 bases; unmatched bases: 6. Per germline, CDR1 SGHNT and CDR2 YENEEA. There are 15 residues in the CDR3. Complete variable domain (other parts from reference TRBV11-3 and TRBJ2-1): EAGVVQSPRYKIIEKKQPVAFWCNPISGHNTLYWYLQNLGQGPELLIRYENEEAVDDSQLPKDRFSAERLKGVDSTLKIQPAELGDSAVYLCASSLGGQGVFEQFFGPGTRLTVL.